This TCR beta chain is drawn from a study of sequential checkpoint blockade in melanoma. At the level of the study: Each arm's sequence ended with maintenance nivolumab.

CDR3 length: 13 residues. Germline CDR1 MNHEY, CDR2 SVGAGI. V lost 10 bases to trimming and J lost 7 bases; unmatched junction nucleotides: 9. Treatment defined: randomized to nivolumab then ipilimumab (arm A) or the reverse (arm B). Patients had received no earlier DNA-damaging chemotherapy. Sorted cells were live CD3+CD8+, lacking CD19 and CD56, from PBMCs. Sequencing used immunoSEQ multiplex PCR; TCRdb keeps in-frame clones, though not all of them. The data hold several thousand clones, with around 73% observed a single time. This clonotype originated in a human donor with melanoma. This chain links TRBV6-5 with TRBJ2-1; 8 positions agree with TRBD2. The sample was CD8+ T cells sorted from blood (inferred from file names), taken from a patient given nivolumab and ipilimumab in sequence. CDR3 sequence (DNA): TGTGCCACCCGGGAGGGCTTGGTAAATGAGCAGTTCTTC. Its protein product is CATREGLVNEQFF.